The clone carrying this TCR beta chain occurred many times. This entry belongs to a study of T-cell reconstitution after alpha-beta-depleted transplantation in children. A library of TCRbeta sequences, prepared with unique molecular identifiers, was generated. Each CDR3 protein gets one entry after TCRdb re-called the PCR reads with MiXCR. The sample shows around 600,000 distinct CDR3 sequences, around a sixth of them seen only once. The sequenced sample was PBMCs from the stem cell graft donor, obtained from the stem cell graft. The TCR originated in a human donor who donated a stem cell graft to a child with acute myeloid leukemia.

The chain's CDR3 is CSAPRGGGNTEAFF. CDR3 coding DNA: TGCAGTGCGCCTCGTGGCGGTGGAAACACTGAAGCTTTCTTT. The genes are TRBV20-1 and TRBJ1-1, with D unclear. V shed 6 bases and J shed 2 bases, with 16 bases lying between them. This CDR3 spans 14 amino acids. Germline assignment: CDR1 DFQATT and CDR2 SNEGSKA (reference sequence).